The 20 T cell receptor beta chains below all came from one sample that was sequenced in a study of T cells of healthy individuals. Each CDR3 protein is one row after TCRdb ran MiXCR on the 5' RACE reads. The table lists about 53,000 distinct CDR3 sequences, roughly 14% of them singletons. The receptor set was obtained from a human donor in good health.

At least ten counts were recorded for this clonotype. V and J are TRBV2 and TRBJ1-1; the D gene is possibly TRBD1 (6 bases). Trimming took off 6 bases at V and 4 bases at J, with 15 bases between the two ends. CDR1 is SNHLY, CDR2 FYNNEI, per germline. The CDR3 totals 14 residues. The CDR3 coding sequence is TGTGCCAGCAGGGCCGACAGGCCTGGCACTGAAGCTTTCTTT. It specifies CASRADRPGTEAFF. Full variable domain (remainder filled in from reference TRBV2 and TRBJ1-1): EPEVTQTPSHQVTQMGQEVILRCVPISNHLYFYWYRQILGQKVEFLVSFYNNEISEKSEIFDDQFSVERPDGSNFTLKIRSTKLEDSAMYFCASRADRPGTEAFFGQGTRLTVV.

The chain employs TRBV20-1 and TRBJ2-2; no clear D gene. CDR3 length: 15 residues. The V end was cut by 3 bases, the J end by 1 base, with 12 bases between. Germline values: CDR1 DFQATT, CDR2 SNEGSKA (reference sequence). CDR3 in DNA: TGCAGTGCTAGCCCCGGGTCACGGAACACCGGGGAGCTGTTTTTT. Translation: CSASPGSRNTGELFF.

This clonotype was seen a few times. This chain links TRBV7-2 with TRBJ2-7; the match to TRBD2 covers 9 bases. The CDR3 has 15 amino acids. V was pared by 4 bases and J by 3 bases, with 7 bases of the junction left unmatched. CDR1 is SGHTA and CDR2 is FQGNSA in the germline V gene. The CDR3 coding sequence is TGTGCCAGCAGCTCCGGACTAGCGAGGGGCTACGAGCAGTACTTC. Translation gives CASSSGLARGYEQYF.

This clonotype has ten or more counts. Germline and junction disagree at one end, which may indicate a read error. The rearrangement joins TRBV20-1 to TRBJ2-7; 10 nucleotides match TRBD2. From germline, CDR1 is DFQATT and CDR2 SNEGSKA (reference sequence). The CDR3 has 14 residues. The DNA of the CDR3 is TGCAGTGCTCCCGGACTAGCGGCCTCCCACGAGCAGTACTTC. This sequence encodes CSAPGLAASHEQYF.

In its sample, this clonotype was seen many times. The gene calls are TRBV20-1 and TRBJ2-7, with D perhaps assigned TRBD1 or TRBD2 (5 bases each). The V end was cut by 4 bases, the J end by 3 bases, with 16 bases between. The germline V gene has CDR1 DFQATT and CDR2 SNEGSKA (reference sequence). The CDR3 runs 14 residues. The DNA of the CDR3 is TGCAGTGCTATGGGAGTGGGGGATTTCTACGAGCAGTACTTC. Amino acid sequence: CSAMGVGDFYEQYF.

This chain uses TRBV5-4 with TRBJ1-6; D remains unclear. Trimming took off 0 bases at V and 10 bases at J, with 8 bases between the two ends. Germline CDR1 SGHNT, CDR2 YYREEE (reference sequence). The CDR3 runs 13 residues. The CDR3 nucleotides are TGTGCCAGCAGCTTGGACAGTTGGTCACCCCTCCACTTT. Protein product: CASSLDSWSPLHF.

This clonotype was observed many times. The chain couples TRBV6-5 to TRBJ2-7, with TRBD1 as a possible D gene (5 bases). Per the germline V gene, CDR1 is MNHEY and CDR2 is SVGAGI. The CDR3 is 13 amino acids. V was cut by 6 bases and J by 0 bases, with 9 bases left in between. This chain's CDR3 is CASRADSSYEQYF. DNA of the CDR3: TGTGCCAGCAGGGCCGACAGCTCCTACGAGCAGTACTTC.

Ten or more counts support this clonotype. The chain joins TRBV7-2 to TRBJ2-3, with D uncertain. Looked up from germline, CDR1 is SGHTA and CDR2 is FQGNSA. This CDR3 region has 16 residues. Trimming took off 1 base at V and 5 bases at J, with 16 bases between the two ends. The CDR3: CASSLEGRISGDTQYF. The CDR3 DNA is TGTGCCAGCAGCTTAGAAGGAAGGATTTCGGGAGATACGCAGTATTTT.

At least ten counts were recorded for this clonotype. The rearrangement joins TRBV6-6 to TRBJ2-6; 9 bases fit TRBD1. The CDR3 loop spans 17 amino acids. V shed 4 bases, J shed 3 bases, and the junction held 7 bases outside the gene matches. CDR1 and CDR2 (germline): MNHNY, SVGAGI (reference sequence). CDR3 bases: TGTGCCAGCAGTTTACAGGGGGCCGTTAGTGGGGCCAACGTCCTGACTTTC. It translates to CASSLQGAVSGANVLTF.

This clonotype came up a few times. The chain links TRBV10-3 to TRBJ1-4, with a possible D match to TRBD1 (5 bases). The length of the CDR3 is 15 residues. V lost 3 bases to trimming and J lost 8 bases, with 16 bases between them. Germline V gene lookup returns CDR1 ENHRY and CDR2 SYGVKD. This CDR3 reads CAISDQTDRPEKLFF. The CDR3, as DNA: TGTGCCATCAGTGATCAGACAGACCGACCGGAAAAACTGTTTTTT.

This clonotype was seen ten or more times. This sequence joins TRBV7-2 and TRBJ1-6; no reliable D call. The V and J ends lost 5 bases and 0 bases respectively, with 11 bases between them. The germline CDR1 and CDR2 sequences are SGHTA and FQGNSA. CDR3 length equals 16 residues. The CDR3 DNA sequence: TGTGCCAGCAGCCCCGGCGGCAGCTCCTATAATTCACCCCTCCACTTT. Encoded protein: CASSPGGSSYNSPLHF.

The V gene is TRBV10-3, the J gene TRBJ2-1; 9 positions agree with TRBD1. CDR1 ENHRY and CDR2 SYGVKD come from the germline V gene. Trimming took 8 bases from V and 3 from J; bases not matched to a gene: 8. The CDR3 length is 15 residues. The chain's CDR3 is CAISRGDRVYNEQFF. The CDR3 coding sequence is TGTGCCATCTCGAGAGGGGACAGGGTCTACAATGAGCAGTTCTTC.

There are many counts of this clonotype. The rearrangement uses TRBV25-1 and TRBJ1-2; possibly TRBD1 for D (5 bases). This CDR3 has 15 amino acids. V was cut by 2 bases and J by 4 bases, with 14 bases left in between. CDR1 is MGHDK, CDR2 SYGVNS, per germline. This CDR3 is CASSENGAVAYGYTF. The CDR3 nucleotides are TGTGCCAGCAGTGAAAATGGGGCAGTGGCCTATGGCTACACCTTC.

The chain couples TRBV5-6 to TRBJ1-5; TRBD1 matches 7 bases. Losses at the gene ends were 3 bases for V and 1 base for J; bases not matched to a gene: 7. CDR3 length equals 16 residues. CDR1 SGHDT and CDR2 YYEEEE come from the germline V gene. This CDR3 is CASSSSDRTSNQPQHF. CDR3 DNA: TGTGCCAGCAGCTCGTCGGACAGGACGAGCAATCAGCCCCAGCATTTT.

The rearrangement joins TRBV29-1 to TRBJ2-3; TRBD2 matches 8 bases. The ends lost 7 bases at V and 0 bases at J; junction bases unmatched: 18. Germline CDR1 is SQVTM and CDR2 is ANQGSEA. The CDR3 runs 18 residues. The CDR3 protein is CSAIDFEREPFSTDTQYF. As DNA, the CDR3 is TGCAGCGCCATCGACTTCGAGCGGGAGCCTTTTAGCACAGATACGCAGTATTTT.

This clonotype was detected only a few times. The V gene is TRBV24-1, the J gene TRBJ1-2; unclear D gene. This CDR3 has 14 amino acids. Trimming stripped 7 bases from V and 8 bases from J, with 19 bases between. Germline CDR1 reads KGHDR; CDR2 reads SFDVKD. The CDR3 sequence: CATSQPGVSGGYTF. CDR3 nucleotides: TGTGCCACCAGCCAACCGGGCGTGTCGGGAGGCTACACCTTC.

The chain joins TRBV3-1 to TRBJ1-2; D not certain. CDR3 length: 15 amino acids. CDR1 is LGHDT and CDR2 is YNNKEL in the germline V gene (reference sequence). Trimming took 4 bases from V and 8 from J, leaving 20 bases between them. The CDR3 DNA sequence: TGTGCCAGCAGCCTGTCCGGACTTCCTAACGGGGGCTACACCTTC. This codes for CASSLSGLPNGGYTF.

With regard to this clonotype: The germline gene is not matched at one end of the junction; a read error may be the cause. The rearrangement links TRBV27 to TRBJ2-7; D may match TRBD1 or TRBD2 (7 bases each). The germline V gene has CDR1 MNHEY and CDR2 SMNVEV (reference sequence). The CDR3 extends over 16 amino acids. The CDR3 here is CASGLSGTAASYEQYF. CDR3 bases: TGTGCCAGCGGTTTGAGCGGGACAGCCGCCTCCTACGAGCAGTACTTC.

This clonotype came up many times. The chain joins TRBV11-2 to TRBJ1-5; 9 nucleotides match TRBD1. V trimming: 4 bases; J trimming: 5 bases; junction bases outside the gene matches: 0. Germline CDR1 reads SGHAT; CDR2 reads FQNNGV. The CDR3 sequence is 13 residues long. The CDR3 DNA follows: TGTGCCAGCAGCTGGGACAGGGATCAGCCCCAGCATTTT. Protein: CASSWDRDQPQHF. The full variable domain, its missing parts supplied by reference TRBV11-2 and TRBJ1-5, is EAGVAQSPRYKIIEKRQSVAFWCNPISGHATLYWYQQILGQGPKLLIQFQNNGVVDDSQLPKDRFSAERLKGVDSTLKIQPAKLEDSAVYLCASSWDRDQPQHFGDGTRLSIL.

This clonotype was recorded a few times. The chain is built from TRBV29-1 and TRBJ1-2; 8 bases agree with TRBD1. V lost 7 bases to trimming and J lost 7 bases; unmatched junction nucleotides: 11. The CDR3 is 13 residues long. The germline V gene has CDR1 SQVTM and CDR2 ANQGSEA. CDR3 in amino acids: CSAEAGGARGYTF. CDR3 DNA sequence: TGCAGCGCCGAGGCAGGGGGCGCCCGTGGCTACACCTTC.